The clone carrying this T cell receptor beta chain was seen many times. As yet, its antigen is unknown. MiXCR was run by TCRdb on the 5' RACE reads, yielding one entry per CDR3 protein. The sample lists 130,000 to 150,000 distinct CDR3 sequences, around 3.4% seen once, with around 8.1% in the top ten. This sample was included in a study of identical twins. Findings and caveats of the study: Models underestimated out-of-frame TCR alpha sharing in monozygotic twins. Fewer insertions marked abundant cord blood beta clonotypes; young adult naive trended weakly, memory not at all.

This CDR3 spans 18 amino acids. V lost 2 bases and J lost 4; bases outside the gene matches: 17. Germline V gene data show CDR1 as LGHNA and CDR2 as YNFKEQ. Specimen: memory T cells sorted from blood. The rearrangement uses TRBV4-2 and TRBJ2-7; TRBD2 agrees at 7 bases. This receptor was identified in a man younger than 35 in good health. The CDR3 reads CASSQPPLTSAGPYEQYF. CDR3 nucleotide sequence: TGTGCCAGCAGCCAACCCCCCCTTACTAGCGCGGGCCCATACGAGCAGTACTTC.